This TCR beta chain was identified in a study of T cells in Graves' hyperthyroidism and ophthalmopathy. Study details: At the time of initial diagnosis and before any treatment, peripheral blood was collected.

The sample holds a few counts of this clonotype. At one end the junction does not follow the germline gene, possibly because of a read error. Ophthalmopathy in the patients scored at least 3 on Clinical Activity Score and at least 4 on NOSPECS grade, lasting under 3 months. PBMCs were derived from under 13 ml fresh peripheral blood. Amplified TCR beta CDR3 regions derived from RNA transcripts. During a first-round RT-PCR of the TCR CDR3, the HTBI primer set was used. TCRdb reanalysed the multiplex PCR reads using MiXCR and keeps one entry per CDR3 protein. This sample has approximately 380,000 distinct CDR3 sequences; about 14% occur once, and the top ten carry around 28%. The sequenced sample consisted of blood. The clonotype comes from a man in his fifties with Graves' ophthalmopathy.

The CDR3 spells CASSLRASGATDTQCF. The CDR3 coding sequence is TGTGCCAGCAGCTTAAGGGCTAGCGGGGCCACAGATACGCAGTGTTTT. The chain links TRBV11-3 to TRBJ2-3, with 9 bases identical to TRBD2. This CDR3 spans 16 amino acids. The germline V gene encodes CDR1 SGHNT and CDR2 YENEEA.